This T cell receptor (beta chain) was recovered during a study of cytomegalovirus exposure and HLA in healthy donors. Notes on the study in general: The analysis excluded some indistinguishable V segments, including TRBV6-2 and TRBV6-3.

Per germline, CDR1 GTSNPN and CDR2 SVGIG (reference sequence). V lost 3 bases to trimming and J lost 0 bases; unmatched junction nucleotides: 9. The CDR3 runs to 16 residues. PCR was performed using 60 Vbeta and 13 Jbeta primers. Here immunoSEQ multiplex PCR was the method, and the copy in TCRdb shows in-frame clones only, minus some. The table records 85,000 to 120,000 clones, roughly 80% of them present only once. Points on this clone: What it binds is not known.

Material: PBMCs. The TCR comes from a man aged 55 to 70 in good health and CMV-seronegative. J is TRBJ1-1 and V is TRBV30; 8 bases fit TRBD1. The CDR3 loop reads CAWRQGGTFLNTEAFF. The CDR3 DNA reads TGTGCCTGGAGACAGGGGGGAACTTTTCTGAACACTGAAGCTTTCTTT.